The present entry profiles one TCR beta chain with its context. Its target is not known. The data stem from a study of CD8 T cells in Susac syndrome. Study outcomes and limitations: The authors acknowledged that their TCR sequencing and HLA analysis involved a relatively small number of individuals.

The CDR3 sequence is 15 residues long. Unmatched junction bases numbered 12, after V lost 6 bases and J lost 10 bases. RNA amounts of roughly 0.45 to 1 ug underwent reverse transcription with random hexamers. Multiplex immunoSEQ PCR targeted 54 Vbeta and 13 Jbeta TCR beta segments. TCRdb independently ran MiXCR on the immunoSEQ multiplex PCR reads; one entry per CDR3 protein. The sample has approximately 300,000 distinct CDR3 sequences, 85% seen once; the top ten hold around 0.2%. This clonotype originated in a human donor with multiple sclerosis. The rearrangement uses TRBV12-3 or TRBV12-4 and TRBJ2-1; 10 bases line up with TRBD2. The sample was CD8+ T cells from PBMCs. For the CDR3, the DNA is TGTGCCAGCAGCCCCCTAGCGGGAGCGGGGTGGGAGCAGTTCTTC. This sequence encodes CASSPLAGAGWEQFF.